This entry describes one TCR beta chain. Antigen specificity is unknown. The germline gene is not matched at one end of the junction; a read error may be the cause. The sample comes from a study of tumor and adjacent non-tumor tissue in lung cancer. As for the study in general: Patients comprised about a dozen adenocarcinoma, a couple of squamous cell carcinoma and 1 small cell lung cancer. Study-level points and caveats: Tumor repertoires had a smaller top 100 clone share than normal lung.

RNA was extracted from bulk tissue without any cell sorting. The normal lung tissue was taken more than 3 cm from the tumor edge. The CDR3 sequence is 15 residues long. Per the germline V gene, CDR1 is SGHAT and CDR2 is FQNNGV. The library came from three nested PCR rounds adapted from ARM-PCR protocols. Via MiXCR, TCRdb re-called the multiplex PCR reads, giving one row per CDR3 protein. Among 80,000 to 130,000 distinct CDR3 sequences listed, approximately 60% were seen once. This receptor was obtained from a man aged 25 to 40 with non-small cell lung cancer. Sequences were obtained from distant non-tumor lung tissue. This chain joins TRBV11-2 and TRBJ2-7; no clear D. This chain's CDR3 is CTSTQVWGSSYEQYF. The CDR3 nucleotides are TGTACCAGCACCCAAGTGTGGGGAAGCTCCTACGAGCAGTACTTC. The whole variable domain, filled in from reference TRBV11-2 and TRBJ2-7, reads EAGVAQSPRYKIIEKRQSVAFWCNPISGHATLYWYQQILGQGPKLLIQFQNNGVVDDSQLPKDRFSAERLKGVDSTLKIQPAKLEDSAVYLCTSTQVWGSSYEQYFGPGTRLTVT.